Each of the 8 T cell receptor beta chains below was sequenced from the same sample in a study of blood T cell repertoires in COVID-19. TCRdb keeps only in-frame clones here, not all; method: immunoSEQ multiplex PCR. This repertoire shows 60,000 to 70,000 clones, about 90% found once; its top ten account for 7.3%. Sequenced: peripheral blood. The source of these receptors is a human donor in a cohort sampled during active COVID-19.

The V and J genes are TRBV25-1 and TRBJ1-5, with D uncertain. Germline V gives CDR1 MGHDK, CDR2 SYGVNS. CDR3 size: 14 residues. The V end was cut by 3 bases, the J end by 2 bases, with 8 bases between. CDR3 nucleotides: TGTGCCAGCAGTGATGCGGGTGGCAATCAGCCCCAGCATTTT. It codes for CASSDAGGNQPQHF.

The chain employs TRBV5-4 and TRBJ2-7; 7 bases map to TRBD1. The CDR3 sequence is 15 residues long. Germline CDR1 reads SGHNT; CDR2 reads YYREEE (reference sequence). The V and J ends lost 4 bases and 4 bases, in that order; junction bases with no gene match: 11. This chain's CDR3 is CASSGQTGKEYEQYF. In nucleotides, the CDR3 is TGTGCCAGCAGCGGGCAGACAGGGAAAGAATACGAGCAGTACTTC. The variable domain in full, with the rest retrieved from reference TRBV5-4 and TRBJ2-7, is ETGVTQSPTHLIKTRGQQVTLRCSSQSGHNTVSWYQQALGQGPQFIFQYYREEENGRGNFPPRFSGLQFPNYSSELNVNALELDDSALYLCASSGQTGKEYEQYFGPGTRLTVT.

Worth noting for this clone: Mismatch with germline at one junction end may stem from a read error. This sequence joins TRBV7-7 and TRBJ2-7; 8 nucleotides align to TRBD2. This CDR3 region has 15 residues. Germline V lookup: CDR1 SSHAT, CDR2 FNYEAQ (reference sequence). CDR3 in amino acids: CASSVNSGAFYEQYF. DNA of the CDR3: TGTGCTAGCAGCGTCAATAGCGGGGCTTTCTACGAGCAGTACTTC.

This sequence joins TRBV7-2 and TRBJ2-7, with D tentatively TRBD1 (5 bases). The CDR3 is made up of 15 amino acids. Trimming took 1 base from V and 3 from J, leaving 13 bases between them. Germline V gene sequence: CDR1 SGHTA, CDR2 FQGNSA. The CDR3 sequence is CASSLDRSPLYEQYF. CDR3 coding DNA: TGTGCCAGCAGCTTAGACAGGTCTCCCCTCTACGAGCAGTACTTC. Full variable domain (outside the CDR3, taken from reference TRBV7-2 and TRBJ2-7): GAGVSQSPSNKVTEKGKDVELRCDPISGHTALYWYRQSLGQGLEFLIYFQGNSAPDKSGLPSDRFSAERTGGSVSTLTIQRTQQEDSAVYLCASSLDRSPLYEQYFGPGTRLTVT.

Regarding this clone: The sample carries other DNA sequences with the same CDR3. This chain joins TRBV28 and TRBJ1-1; no firm D call. Trimming pared 6 bases from V and 4 bases from J, leaving 6 bases between. Germline CDR1 is MDHEN and CDR2 is SYDVKM. The CDR3 length is 11 residues. The CDR3: CASSLLTEAFF. The CDR3 DNA sequence: TGTGCCAGCAGCCTTCTCACTGAAGCTTTCTTT.

This clone was detected once. The V gene is TRBV5-1, the J gene TRBJ1-1; possibly TRBD1 for D (6 bases). Trimming pared 4 bases from V and 0 bases from J, leaving 13 bases between. The germline V gene encodes CDR1 SGHRS and CDR2 YFSETQ. The length of the CDR3 is 15 residues. CDR3 nucleotides: TGCGCCAGCAGCCCAAGGACAGCTTTGAACACTGAAGCTTTCTTT. As protein: CASSPRTALNTEAFF.

The V call is TRBV5-1, the J call TRBJ2-5, with unresolved D. CDR1 and CDR2 from the germline V gene are SGHRS and YFSETQ. Trimming took 1 base from V and 5 from J, leaving 3 bases between them. CDR3 length equals 11 residues. CDR3 amino acids: CASSLRETQYF. CDR3 nucleotide sequence: TGCGCCAGCAGCTTGCGGGAGACCCAGTACTTC.

The chain employs TRBV4-3 and TRBJ2-7; TRBD1 might be the D (6 bases). V was clipped by 2 bases and J by 2 bases, with 19 bases between them. The germline V gene encodes CDR1 LGHNA and CDR2 YSLEER. CDR3 length equals 17 residues. The CDR3 reads CASSQLWAGEPPYEQYF. The CDR3 DNA sequence: TGCGCCAGCAGCCAACTGTGGGCAGGGGAACCCCCCTACGAGCAGTACTTC.